This TCR beta chain was profiled in a study of stem cell transplantation in POMP-related autoinflammatory disease. Study summary: Before transplant: CD4+ naive skewing, low CD8+ proportions, reduced cytokine secretion.

Points from the study as a whole: A trend toward lower repertoire diversity and greater clonality appeared in every analyzed T-cell subset of PRAID patients. Patients with PRAID showed a restricted number of unique TRB V-J gene pairings.

Sequencing was performed with immunoSEQ multiplex PCR; in TCRdb, only in-frame clones are kept and a portion is missing. This sample has more than 20,000 clones, with 75% to 90% found just once. As regards this clone: Its antigen is still unknown.

Germline-derived CDR1 and CDR2 are SGHAT and FQNNGV. CDR3 length: 16 amino acids. The germline V and J ends were trimmed by 3 bases and 3 bases, with 17 bases remaining between them. The chain links TRBV11-2 to TRBJ1-2; a possible D gene is TRBD1 (6 bases). The sequence was obtained from a human donor with POMP-related autoinflammation and immune dysregulation (PRAID). Specimen: CD4+ T cells from PBMCs, collected before stem cell transplantation. As DNA, the CDR3 is TGTGCCAGCAGCTTGGGTGGGACAACATACGACTATGGCTACACCTTC. Translating gives CASSLGGTTYDYGYTF.